These 18 T cell receptor beta chains were all obtained from the same sample, sequenced in a study of blood T cell repertoires in COVID-19. The assay was immunoSEQ multiplex PCR, and TCRdb's table has in-frame clones only and misses some. The sample consists of 51,000 or so clones, around four fifths of them appearing once. Sequences were obtained from peripheral blood. The receptors come from a man aged 65-85 years with active COVID-19.

The genes are TRBV19 and TRBJ1-6, with D possibly matching TRBD1 (5 bases). Trimming stripped 5 bases from V and 9 bases from J, with 26 bases between. Germline V gives CDR1 LNHDA, CDR2 SQIVND (reference sequence). The CDR3 is 18 residues long. This chain's CDR3 is CASSQPPRGALATSPLHF. DNA for the CDR3: TGTGCCAGTAGTCAACCGCCGCGTGGGGCACTAGCCACTTCACCCCTCCACTTT.

The chain joins TRBV4-2 to TRBJ1-5, with 9 bases lining up with TRBD1. Germline V gene sequence: CDR1 LGHNA, CDR2 YNFKEQ. The CDR3 totals 15 residues. Trimming cost V 2 bases and J 6 bases; bases outside gene matches: 5. The CDR3 DNA reads as TGTGCCAGCAGCCAAACTACAGGGGGCCTTCAGCCCCAGCATTTT. It yields the protein CASSQTTGGLQPQHF.

The chain couples TRBV5-4 to TRBJ2-4; TRBD1 might be the D (5 bases). The CDR3 has 15 amino acids. Germline V CDR1 and CDR2: SGHNT, YYREEE (reference sequence). V was trimmed by 7 bases and J by 6 bases, leaving 20 bases between them. The CDR3 region is CASGPWDSQGNIQYF. CDR3 bases: TGTGCCAGCGGGCCTTGGGATAGCCAGGGAAACATTCAGTACTTC.

The chain employs TRBV6-5 and TRBJ2-2, with 7 nucleotides matching TRBD2. V lost 2 bases, J lost 7 bases, and 10 bases stayed unmatched. The CDR3 runs to 16 residues. The germline gives CDR1 MNHEY, CDR2 SVGAGI. The CDR3 DNA follows: TGTGCCAGCAGTTACCCCGGCGGGGGAACGGGCGGGGAGCTGTTTTTT. Protein sequence: CASSYPGGGTGGELFF.

V and J are TRBV28 and TRBJ1-2, with D possibly matching TRBD1 (6 bases). Germline assignment: CDR1 MDHEN and CDR2 SYDVKM. The CDR3 contains 14 residues. Trimming shortened V by 2 bases and J by 4 bases, and 11 bases separated the two germline ends. The CDR3, as DNA: TGTGCCAGCAGTTTAAATCAGGGGACCTATGGCTACACCTTC. It yields the protein CASSLNQGTYGYTF.

V usage is TRBV7-3 and J usage is TRBJ2-1, with 8 bases fitting TRBD2. Germline lookup yields CDR1 SGHTA and CDR2 FQGTGA. This CDR3 contains 12 residues. V lost 5 bases, J lost 14 bases, and 8 bases stayed unmatched. In nucleotides, the CDR3 is TGTGCCAGCAGCCCCGGGGGGGGGCGAAAGTTCTTC. This gives the protein CASSPGGGRKFF.

The J gene is TRBJ2-2, the V gene TRBV3-1 (or the pseudogene TRBV3-2); the D gene is possibly TRBD1 (5 bases). V dropped 2 bases and J dropped 6 bases, with 16 bases sitting between them. Per the germline V gene, CDR1 is LGHDT and CDR2 is YNNKEL (reference sequence). This CDR3 has 16 amino acids. Here the CDR3 DNA reads TGTGCCAGCAGCCAACGGACACGGAAAGGGGCCGGGGAGCTGTTTTTT. Its protein is CASSQRTRKGAGELFF.

The V call is TRBV9, the J call TRBJ1-3; TRBD1 matches 8 bases. The CDR3 length is 16 residues. J gave up 4 bases and V 4 bases, and 10 bases lay outside the gene matches. CDR1 and CDR2 from the germline V gene are SGDLS and YYNGEE. CDR3 DNA: TGTGCCAGCAGCCCTAGCGACAGGGGCCTAGGAAACACCATATATTTT. Amino acids: CASSPSDRGLGNTIYF. Full variable domain (remainder filled in from reference TRBV9 and TRBJ1-3): DSGVTQTPKHLITATGQRVTLRCSPRSGDLSVYWYQQSLDQGLQFLIQYYNGEERAKGNILERFSAQQFPDLHSELNLSSLELGDSALYFCASSPSDRGLGNTIYFGEGSWLTVV.

The chain carries TRBV19 and TRBJ2-5; 8 bases align to TRBD2. The germline CDR1 and CDR2 sequences are LNHDA and SQIVND (reference sequence). The CDR3 runs 15 residues. The V gene end was trimmed by 5 bases and the J gene end by 4 bases; junction bases not matched to a gene: 9. CDR3 in amino acids: CASSVGGAPGETQYF. CDR3 DNA sequence: TGTGCCAGTAGTGTCGGGGGGGCGCCTGGAGAGACCCAGTACTTC. Filled out from reference TRBV19 and TRBJ2-5, the complete variable domain reads DGGITQSPKYLFRKEGQNVTLSCEQNLNHDAMYWYRQDPGQGLRLIYYSQIVNDFQKGDIAEGYSVSREKKESFPLTVTSAQKNPTAFYLCASSVGGAPGETQYFGPGTRLLVL.

The chain employs TRBV27 and TRBJ1-6, with D perhaps matching TRBD1 (5 bases). V lost 7 bases to trimming and J lost 0 bases, with 19 bases between them. Germline V gene lookup returns CDR1 MNHEY and CDR2 SMNVEV (reference sequence). The CDR3 consists of 18 residues. The CDR3 loop reads CASTPGTMVGSYNSPLHF. The CDR3 coding sequence is TGTGCCAGCACTCCCGGGACTATGGTCGGCTCCTATAATTCACCCCTCCACTTT.

This sequence joins TRBV6-5 and TRBJ1-2; D ambiguous. CDR1 and CDR2 from the germline V gene are MNHEY and SVGAGI. V gave up 0 bases and J gave up 4 bases, with 6 bases separating them. This CDR3 is built from 13 residues. CDR3 sequence: CASSYSRVYGYTF. In DNA, the CDR3 is TGTGCCAGCAGTTACTCGAGAGTCTATGGCTACACCTTC.

This clone was found a few times. The chain is built from TRBV6-2 or TRBV6-3 and TRBJ1-1; D unresolved. Germline loops: CDR1 MNHEY, CDR2 SVGEGT. With 0 bases removed from V and 5 bases from J, the gap between germline ends came to 7 bases. This CDR3 comprises 13 residues. DNA of the CDR3: TGTGCCAGCAGTTACTCGGTCGGGACTGAAGCTTTCTTT. This codes for CASSYSVGTEAFF.

CDR3 nucleotides: TGTGCCAGCAGTCGACAGGGGAAGTACGAGCAGTACTTC. It codes for CASSRQGKYEQYF. This sequence joins TRBV6-2 or TRBV6-3 and TRBJ2-7, with 8 bases that match TRBD1. Germline trimming cut 5 bases from V and 4 bases from J; bases unmatched to any gene: 4. Germline CDR1 reads MNHEY; CDR2 reads SVGEGT. The CDR3 has 13 amino acids.

The chain links TRBV6-5 to TRBJ2-3; 7 nucleotides align to TRBD2. The trim removed 6 bases at V and 1 base at J, leaving 4 bases unmatched. CDR1 MNHEY and CDR2 SVGAGI come from the germline V gene. The CDR3 runs to 14 residues. In DNA form, the CDR3 reads TGTGCCAGCAGCGTGGGGGGGGGCACAGATACGCAGTATTTT. Translating gives CASSVGGGTDTQYF.

The chain recombines TRBV3-1 (or the pseudogene TRBV3-2) with TRBJ2-3, with TRBD2 identical over 12 bases. Germline CDR1 is LGHDT and CDR2 is YNNKEL (reference sequence). The CDR3 runs 14 residues. The ends lost 1 base at V and 8 bases at J; junction bases unmatched: 1. CDR3 DNA sequence: TGTGCCAGCAGCCAAGGACTAGCGGGGGCTACGCAGTATTTT. It specifies CASSQGLAGATQYF.

This chain links TRBV12-3 or TRBV12-4 with TRBJ2-1; D call uncertain. The length of the CDR3 is 11 residues. Trimming removed 6 bases from V and 7 bases from J, with 7 bases in between. CDR3 region: CASSTRNEQFF. DNA for the CDR3: TGTGCCAGCAGCACCAGAAATGAGCAGTTCTTC.

The chain's CDR3 is CASSVRGLSSYEQYF. In nucleotides, the CDR3 is TGTGCCAGCAGCGTCCGGGGTTTGAGCTCCTACGAGCAGTACTTC. The chain combines TRBV7-2 with TRBJ2-7; D may be TRBD2 (5 bases). Germline CDR1 is SGHTA and CDR2 is FQGNSA. The CDR3 runs to 15 residues. The V end was cut by 5 bases, the J end by 0 bases, with 14 bases between.

The rearrangement joins TRBV12-3 or TRBV12-4 to TRBJ1-2; D is undetermined. Trimming shortened V by 3 bases and J by 10 bases, and 9 bases separated the two germline ends. CDR3 length equals 11 residues. The CDR3 nucleotides read TGTGCCAGCAGTTTTGGGCAGTACTACACCTTC. It yields the protein CASSFGQYYTF.